These T cell receptor beta chains were read from a single sample in a study of shared T cell receptors in the human thymus. The method was immunoSEQ multiplex PCR; TCRdb's version includes in-frame clones alone and lacks a portion of them. The data hold about 380,000 clones, with about 95% observed a single time. Sequencing input: thymocytes. These receptors all stem from a human donor. Each CDR3 is given with its conserved first and last residue. The order of the fields is V gene, J gene, clone size, D gene, CDR3 length, CDR3 protein, CDR3 DNA. D genes are given only for firm matches. Some rows have no size entry. The others give once, few or many, or a class for an expanded clone.

v_gene: TRBV5-6; j_gene: TRBJ2-7; abundance: .; d_gene: TRBD2; len: 19; CDR3aa: CASSGVGSGLAGLPYEQYF; CDR3nt: TGTGCCAGCAGCGGGGTTGGAAGTGGACTAGCGGGATTACCCTACGAGCAGTACTTC
v_gene: TRBV19; j_gene: TRBJ2-4; abundance: .; d_gene: .; len: 16; CDR3aa: CASSINRGIFENIQYF; CDR3nt: TGTGCCAGTAGTATAAATCGGGGGATTTTCGAAAACATTCAGTACTTC
v_gene: TRBV28; j_gene: TRBJ2-1; abundance: .; d_gene: TRBD2; len: 17; CDR3aa: CASSLCKEEREVNEQFF; CDR3nt: TGTGCCAGCAGTTTATGCAAGGAGGAGCGGGAGGTAAATGAGCAGTTCTTC
v_gene: TRBV27; j_gene: TRBJ2-7; abundance: .; d_gene: TRBD2; len: 17; CDR3aa: CASSSGLAGGPVYEQYF; CDR3nt: TGTGCCAGCAGTTCCGGACTAGCGGGAGGGCCGGTCTACGAGCAGTACTTC
v_gene: TRBV23-1; j_gene: TRBJ1-5; abundance: .; d_gene: TRBD1; len: 16; CDR3aa: CASSHRDSYRNQPQHF; CDR3nt: TGCGCCAGCAGTCACCGGGACAGTTACCGCAATCAGCCCCAGCATTTT
v_gene: TRBV19; j_gene: TRBJ1-1; abundance: .; d_gene: .; len: 17; CDR3aa: CASSMGTGRNENTEAFF; CDR3nt: TGTGCCAGTAGTATGGGGACCGGACGGAATGAGAACACTGAAGCTTTCTTT
v_gene: TRBV27; j_gene: TRBJ1-5; abundance: .; d_gene: TRBD1; len: 14; CDR3aa: CASRGRGRNQPQHF; CDR3nt: TGTGCCAGCAGGGGCAGGGGGCGAAATCAGCCCCAGCATTTT
v_gene: TRBV7-9; j_gene: TRBJ2-3; abundance: .; d_gene: .; len: 16; CDR3aa: CASRPLGGPSTDTQYF; CDR3nt: TGTGCCAGCAGACCCCTTGGGGGGCCTAGCACAGATACGCAGTATTTT
v_gene: TRBV28; j_gene: TRBJ2-3; abundance: once; d_gene: .; len: 16; CDR3aa: CASSLLGTRGTDTQYF; CDR3nt: TGTGCCAGCAGTTTACTCGGGACACGGGGCACAGATACGCAGTATTTT
v_gene: TRBV28; j_gene: TRBJ1-2; abundance: .; d_gene: .; len: 16; CDR3aa: CASSPETRGQNYGYTF; CDR3nt: TGTGCCAGCAGCCCCGAAACGCGGGGGCAAAACTATGGCTACACCTTC
v_gene: TRBV30; j_gene: TRBJ1-5; abundance: .; d_gene: TRBD1; len: 15; CDR3aa: CAWSKGAHSNQPQHF; CDR3nt: TGTGCCTGGAGTAAGGGGGCACATAGCAATCAGCCCCAGCATTTT
v_gene: TRBV28; j_gene: TRBJ1-3; abundance: .; d_gene: .; len: 14; CDR3aa: CASRPRDPGNTIYF; CDR3nt: TGTGCCAGCAGACCCCGGGACCCTGGAAACACCATATATTTT
v_gene: TRBV21-1; j_gene: TRBJ2-2; abundance: .; d_gene: .; len: 15; CDR3aa: CASRGSKLNTGELFF; CDR3nt: TGTGCCAGCAGGGGCAGTAAGCTTAACACCGGGGAGCTGTTTTTT
v_gene: TRBV10-1; j_gene: TRBJ2-1; abundance: once; d_gene: TRBD2; len: 17; CDR3aa: CASSESKGLAGGNEQFF; CDR3nt: TGCGCCAGCAGTGAGTCGAAGGGACTAGCGGGGGGAAATGAGCAGTTCTTC
v_gene: TRBV5-6; j_gene: TRBJ2-7; abundance: .; d_gene: TRBD1; len: 16; CDR3aa: CASRSRGDRESYEQYF; CDR3nt: TGTGCCAGCCGATCCCGGGGAGACAGGGAATCCTACGAGCAGTACTTC
v_gene: TRBV28; j_gene: TRBJ2-7; abundance: .; d_gene: TRBD1; len: 17; CDR3aa: CASRLRDRGPNPYEQYF; CDR3nt: TGTGCCAGCAGGCTCCGGGACAGGGGGCCCAATCCCTACGAGCAGTACTTC
v_gene: TRBV10-2; j_gene: TRBJ2-7; abundance: .; d_gene: .; len: 13; CDR3aa: CASGGVGGYEQYF; CDR3nt: TGCGCCAGCGGTGGTGTGGGGGGCTACGAGCAGTACTTC
v_gene: TRBV7-2; j_gene: TRBJ2-7; abundance: .; d_gene: .; len: 16; CDR3aa: CASSHTTVHSSYEQYF; CDR3nt: TGTGCCAGCAGCCATACGACAGTTCACAGCTCCTACGAGCAGTACTTC
v_gene: TRBV28; j_gene: TRBJ2-1; abundance: .; d_gene: .; len: 15; CDR3aa: CASSLGGRGADEQFF; CDR3nt: TGTGCCAGCAGTTTAGGAGGGAGGGGGGCGGATGAGCAGTTCTTC
v_gene: TRBV5-6; j_gene: TRBJ1-2; abundance: .; d_gene: .; len: 13; CDR3aa: CASSLEHLYGYTF; CDR3nt: TGTGCCAGCAGCTTGGAGCACTTATATGGCTACACCTTC
v_gene: TRBV5-6; j_gene: TRBJ2-5; abundance: .; d_gene: TRBD2; len: 17; CDR3aa: CASSLRAGGPSGETQYF; CDR3nt: TGTGCCAGCAGCTTGCGAGCGGGAGGGCCCTCGGGGGAGACCCAGTACTTC
v_gene: TRBV19; j_gene: TRBJ2-7; abundance: .; d_gene: .; len: 16; CDR3aa: CASSIFLGAGVVEQYF; CDR3nt: TGTGCCAGTAGTATTTTTTTAGGAGCGGGCGTCGTCGAGCAGTACTTC
v_gene: TRBV4-1; j_gene: TRBJ2-3; abundance: .; d_gene: TRBD2; len: 17; CDR3aa: CASSRTPSGSESDTQYF; CDR3nt: TGCGCCAGCAGCCGGACCCCTAGCGGGAGTGAGTCGGATACGCAGTATTTT
v_gene: TRBV28; j_gene: TRBJ2-2; abundance: .; d_gene: .; len: 16; CDR3aa: CASSLFPLEVTGELFF; CDR3nt: TGTGCCAGCAGTTTATTTCCCCTAGAGGTTACCGGGGAGCTGTTTTTT
v_gene: TRBV5-1; j_gene: TRBJ2-1; abundance: .; d_gene: .; len: 17; CDR3aa: CASSLEGGFSSYNEQFF; CDR3nt: TGCGCCAGCAGCTTGGAAGGAGGCTTCAGCTCCTACAATGAGCAGTTCTTC
v_gene: TRBV5-1; j_gene: TRBJ2-1; abundance: .; d_gene: .; len: 17; CDR3aa: CASMVRGGLRRDNEQFF; CDR3nt: TGCGCCAGCATGGTAAGGGGAGGCCTACGGAGGGACAATGAGCAGTTCTTC
v_gene: TRBV27; j_gene: TRBJ1-4; abundance: .; d_gene: TRBD1; len: 13; CDR3aa: CASSLTGYGELFF; CDR3nt: TGTGCCAGCAGCCTGACAGGGTATGGAGAACTGTTTTTT
v_gene: TRBV27; j_gene: TRBJ1-1; abundance: once; d_gene: TRBD1; len: 16; CDR3aa: CASSAPSQGGNTEAFF; CDR3nt: TGTGCCAGCAGTGCACCGTCACAGGGGGGGAACACTGAAGCTTTCTTT
v_gene: TRBV5-1; j_gene: TRBJ1-1; abundance: .; d_gene: .; len: 14; CDR3aa: CASSLATGGTEAFF; CDR3nt: TGCGCCAGCAGCTTGGCCACAGGCGGGACTGAAGCTTTCTTT
v_gene: TRBV14; j_gene: TRBJ2-5; abundance: .; d_gene: TRBD1; len: 15; CDR3aa: CASSAPGTDQETQYF; CDR3nt: TGTGCCAGCAGCGCCCCAGGGACAGACCAAGAGACCCAGTACTTC
v_gene: TRBV7-9; j_gene: TRBJ1-1; abundance: .; d_gene: .; len: 15; CDR3aa: CASSQPPAPNTEAFF; CDR3nt: TGTGCCAGCAGCCAACCTCCTGCGCCGAACACTGAAGCTTTCTTT
v_gene: TRBV11-2; j_gene: TRBJ2-1; abundance: .; d_gene: .; len: 16; CDR3aa: CASSPERRLVRNEQFF; CDR3nt: TGTGCCAGCAGCCCTGAGAGGCGACTAGTGCGGAATGAGCAGTTCTTC
v_gene: TRBV11-2; j_gene: TRBJ2-7; abundance: few; d_gene: .; len: 14; CDR3aa: CASSALLRPHEQYF; CDR3nt: TGTGCCAGCAGCGCCCTGCTCCGTCCCCACGAGCAGTACTTC
v_gene: TRBV5-1; j_gene: TRBJ1-2; abundance: .; d_gene: .; len: 14; CDR3aa: CASSLGVRGGGYTF; CDR3nt: TGCGCCAGCAGCTTGGGGGTTAGGGGTGGAGGCTACACCTTC
v_gene: TRBV7-5; j_gene: TRBJ1-1; abundance: .; d_gene: .; len: 17; CDR3aa: CVRSSFPGTGTGAEAFF; CDR3nt: TGTGTCAGAAGCTCGTTTCCCGGGACAGGGACCGGCGCTGAAGCTTTCTTT
v_gene: TRBV29-1; j_gene: TRBJ1-1; abundance: .; d_gene: .; len: 17; CDR3aa: CSVEIRKGKDVNTEAFF; CDR3nt: TGCAGCGTTGAAATTAGGAAGGGAAAAGATGTGAACACTGAAGCTTTCTTT
v_gene: TRBV27; j_gene: TRBJ2-1; abundance: .; d_gene: TRBD2; len: 18; CDR3aa: CATLGSSSGRQNYNEQFF; CDR3nt: TGTGCCACACTTGGGAGTAGTAGCGGGAGGCAAAATTACAATGAGCAGTTCTTC
v_gene: TRBV2; j_gene: TRBJ2-2; abundance: .; d_gene: .; len: 14; CDR3aa: CASSEEVRKGELFF; CDR3nt: TGTGCCAGCAGTGAGGAGGTCCGCAAAGGGGAGCTGTTTTTT
v_gene: TRBV15; j_gene: TRBJ1-3; abundance: .; d_gene: .; len: 17; CDR3aa: CATSPRPRTAPGNTIYF; CDR3nt: TGTGCCACCAGCCCGCGACCGCGGACGGCACCTGGAAACACCATATATTTT
v_gene: TRBV28; j_gene: TRBJ2-1; abundance: .; d_gene: TRBD2; len: 16; CDR3aa: CASSRLLAVKSNEQFF; CDR3nt: TGTGCCAGCAGCCGTCTTCTAGCGGTCAAGTCCAATGAGCAGTTCTTC
v_gene: TRBV18; j_gene: TRBJ2-7; abundance: .; d_gene: TRBD2; len: 14; CDR3aa: CASSATSGSYEQYF; CDR3nt: TGTGCCAGCTCAGCGACTAGCGGGTCCTACGAGCAGTACTTC
v_gene: TRBV28; j_gene: TRBJ2-1; abundance: once; d_gene: .; len: 14; CDR3aa: CASSLVGSGDEQFF; CDR3nt: TGTGCCAGCAGTTTGGTAGGGTCCGGCGATGAGCAGTTCTTC
v_gene: TRBV7-6; j_gene: TRBJ2-7; abundance: once; d_gene: .; len: 16; CDR3aa: CASSLESVPNFYEQYF; CDR3nt: TGTGCCAGCAGCTTAGAGAGCGTTCCCAACTTTTACGAGCAGTACTTC
v_gene: TRBV18; j_gene: TRBJ2-5; abundance: .; d_gene: .; len: 15; CDR3aa: CASSPLGQRQETQYF; CDR3nt: TGTGCCAGCTCACCACTTGGACAGCGACAAGAGACCCAGTACTTC
v_gene: TRBV9; j_gene: TRBJ1-3; abundance: .; d_gene: .; len: 12; CDR3aa: CASSGQGNTIYF; CDR3nt: TGTGCCAGCAGCGGACAGGGAAACACCATATATTTT
v_gene: TRBV2; j_gene: TRBJ2-7; abundance: .; d_gene: .; len: 17; CDR3aa: CASSEFYGGHITYEQYF; CDR3nt: TGTGCCAGCAGTGAGTTCTACGGCGGCCATATCACCTACGAGCAGTACTTC
v_gene: TRBV14; j_gene: TRBJ1-2; abundance: .; d_gene: .; len: 14; CDR3aa: CASSQGGGAYGYTF; CDR3nt: TGTGCCAGCAGCCAAGGGGGGGGCGCTTATGGCTACACCTTC
v_gene: TRBV7-9; j_gene: TRBJ2-7; abundance: .; d_gene: .; len: 15; CDR3aa: CASRSTWRLPVVNYF; CDR3nt: TGTGCCAGCAGGAGTACCTGGAGACTCCCGGTGGTAAATTACTTC
v_gene: TRBV11-3; j_gene: TRBJ2-3; abundance: .; d_gene: .; len: 12; CDR3aa: CASTLGKDTQYF; CDR3nt: TGTGCCAGCACCCTTGGAAAGGATACGCAGTATTTT
v_gene: TRBV7-7; j_gene: TRBJ2-5; abundance: .; d_gene: TRBD2; len: 17; CDR3aa: CASSPGSSGRVKETQYF; CDR3nt: TGTGCCAGCAGTCCCGGTAGTAGCGGGAGGGTTAAAGAGACCCAGTACTTC
v_gene: TRBV19; j_gene: TRBJ2-5; abundance: few; d_gene: TRBD2; len: 16; CDR3aa: CASSKTLAGGQETQYF; CDR3nt: TGTGCCAGTAGTAAGACACTAGCGGGAGGGCAGGAGACCCAGTACTTC
v_gene: TRBV7-3; j_gene: TRBJ2-3; abundance: .; d_gene: .; len: 14; CDR3aa: CASSLQGRGDTQYF; CDR3nt: TGTGCCAGCAGCTTACAGGGTAGGGGAGATACGCAGTATTTT
v_gene: TRBV7-9; j_gene: TRBJ1-1; abundance: .; d_gene: TRBD1; len: 18; CDR3aa: CAGTRRGTGGRVNTEAFF; CDR3nt: TGTGCCGGAACCAGGAGGGGCACAGGGGGCAGGGTGAACACTGAAGCTTTCTTT
v_gene: TRBV7-9; j_gene: TRBJ2-4; abundance: .; d_gene: .; len: 15; CDR3aa: CASTGDRTPKNIQYF; CDR3nt: TGTGCCAGCACCGGCGACCGGACACCAAAAAACATTCAGTACTTC
v_gene: TRBV28; j_gene: TRBJ2-7; abundance: .; d_gene: TRBD2; len: 15; CDR3aa: CASSPPRAGAYEQYF; CDR3nt: TGTGCCAGCAGTCCTCCTAGGGCGGGAGCCTACGAGCAGTACTTC
v_gene: TRBV27; j_gene: TRBJ2-1; abundance: .; d_gene: .; len: 11; CDR3aa: CASSWGSEQFF; CDR3nt: TGTGCCAGCAGTTGGGGGTCCGAGCAGTTCTTC
v_gene: TRBV30; j_gene: TRBJ2-7; abundance: .; d_gene: TRBD2; len: 15; CDR3aa: CAWSTIGGRVYEQYF; CDR3nt: TGTGCCTGGAGTACTATAGGCGGGAGGGTCTACGAGCAGTACTTC
v_gene: TRBV7-2; j_gene: TRBJ2-2; abundance: .; d_gene: TRBD2; len: 16; CDR3aa: CASSIRLAGGTGELFF; CDR3nt: TGTGCCAGCAGCATCCGCCTAGCGGGAGGGACCGGGGAGCTGTTTTTT
v_gene: TRBV10-3; j_gene: TRBJ2-2; abundance: few; d_gene: TRBD1; len: 14; CDR3aa: CAISDRGRTGELFF; CDR3nt: TGTGCCATCAGTGACAGGGGGCGCACCGGGGAGCTGTTTTTT